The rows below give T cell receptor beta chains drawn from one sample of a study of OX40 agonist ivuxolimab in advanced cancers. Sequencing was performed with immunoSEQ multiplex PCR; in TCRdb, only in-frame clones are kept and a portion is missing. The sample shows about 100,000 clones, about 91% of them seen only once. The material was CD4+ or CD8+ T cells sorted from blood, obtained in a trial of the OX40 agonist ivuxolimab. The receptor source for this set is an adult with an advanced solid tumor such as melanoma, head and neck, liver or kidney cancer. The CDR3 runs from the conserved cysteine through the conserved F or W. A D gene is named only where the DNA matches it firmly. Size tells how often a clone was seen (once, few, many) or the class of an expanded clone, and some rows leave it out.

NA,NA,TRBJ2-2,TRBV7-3,CASSIPRGANTGELFF,TGTGCCAGCAGCATACCTCGGGGGGCCAACACCGGGGAGCTGTTTTTT
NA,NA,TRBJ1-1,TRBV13,CASSRWSERKAFF,TGTGCCAGCAGCCGTTGGTCTGAAAGAAAAGCTTTCTTT
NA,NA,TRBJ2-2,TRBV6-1,CASSEAGGTGELFF,TGTGCCAGCAGTGAAGCGGGGGGCACCGGGGAGCTGTTTTTT
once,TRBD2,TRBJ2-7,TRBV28,CASSPIDRRLADDLYEQYF,TGTGCCAGCAGCCCAATCGACAGGAGACTAGCGGACGACCTCTACGAGCAGTACTTC
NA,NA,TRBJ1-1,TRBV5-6,CASSFSGGQGNTEAFF,TGTGCCAGCAGCTTTTCGGGCGGGCAGGGGAACACTGAAGCTTTCTTT
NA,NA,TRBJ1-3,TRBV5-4,CASSLGGAAGNTIYF,TGTGCCAGCAGCTTGGGGGGGGCGGCTGGAAACACCATATATTTT
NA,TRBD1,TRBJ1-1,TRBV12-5,CASGWGQGSEAFF,TGTGCTAGTGGTTGGGGACAGGGGTCTGAAGCTTTCTTT
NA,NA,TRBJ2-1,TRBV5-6,CASSLAFGSTQGNEQFF,TGTGCCAGCAGCTTGGCTTTCGGGAGTACCCAAGGGAATGAGCAGTTCTTC
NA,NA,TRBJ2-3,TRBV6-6,CASSYGDTQYF,TGTGCCAGCAGTTACGGAGATACGCAGTATTTT
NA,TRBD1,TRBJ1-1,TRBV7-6,CASSMGQGNTEAFF,TGTGCCAGCAGCATGGGACAGGGGAACACTGAAGCTTTCTTT
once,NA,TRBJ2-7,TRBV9,CASSVLDGSYEQYF,TGTGCCAGCAGCGTCCTGGACGGCTCCTACGAGCAGTACTTC
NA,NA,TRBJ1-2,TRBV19,CASSPPGRRNYGYTF,TGTGCCAGTAGTCCACCGGGACGGAGAAACTATGGCTACACCTTC
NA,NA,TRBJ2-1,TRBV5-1,CASSDNSRSYNEQFF,TGCGCCAGCAGTGACAACTCCCGCTCCTACAATGAGCAGTTCTTC
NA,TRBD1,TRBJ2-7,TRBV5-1,CASSRGQGAYEQYF,TGCGCCAGTTCGAGGGGACAGGGGGCCTACGAGCAGTACTTC
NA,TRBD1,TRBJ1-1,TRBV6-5,CASSYPDRFDTEAFF,TGTGCCAGCAGTTACCCGGACAGGTTTGACACTGAAGCTTTCTTT